This TCR beta chain was found in a study of blood T cells in healthy people across ages. Extraction of total RNA produced a minimum of 6 micrograms from each sample. Next came a second PCR, run for about 7 to 11 cycles, which used a sample-barcoded 5' primer along with a J-beta primer mix. There were at least 3 million CDR3-containing paired-end reads obtained from each sample. TCRdb fed the 5' RACE reads into MiXCR, producing one record per CDR3 protein. The table includes about 780,000 distinct CDR3 sequences, around 68% detected once. This clonotype was counted only a few times. Its specificity is not known. Study-wide results and limits: When set beside aged donors, long-lived donors presented more naive CD4+ cells and higher diversity.

CDR1 and CDR2 from the germline V gene are SNHLY and FYNNEI. V shed 1 base and J shed 4 bases, with 13 bases lying between them. This CDR3 region has 15 residues. The chain employs TRBV2 and TRBJ1-1; the D gene is possibly TRBD1 (6 bases). The source is a man under 40 in good health. Source material: blood. CDR3 bases: TGTGCCAGCAGTGAAGGGGGGGCCCGAGGCACTGAAGCTTTCTTT. It translates to CASSEGGARGTEAFF.